This TCR beta chain originates from a study of T cells after yellow fever vaccination. Study-wide results and caveats: On re-exposure, the response was weaker but peaked faster, at day 5 versus 15. A small proportion of clonotypes was detected in both the CD4 and CD8 compartments.

Template-switching 5'RACE yielded the TCR cDNA; a universal primer site and UMIs were added in the process. TCRdb recomputed calls from the 5' RACE reads with MiXCR, one row per CDR3 protein. This sample has about 370,000 distinct CDR3 sequences, with roughly 11% found just once. With regard to this clonotype: Its cognate antigen is unknown.

The receptor was derived from a man between 18 and 35 years old who received the YFV17D yellow fever vaccine. The specimen comprised PBMCs, sampled on the day of the first yellow fever vaccination.

The CDR3, as DNA: TGCGCCAGCAGCACTTCGACAGGGTCCACCGGGGAGCTGTTTTTT. Encoded protein: CASSTSTGSTGELFF. The chain joins TRBV5-1 to TRBJ2-2, with 7 positions matching TRBD1. Trimming took 4 bases from V and 4 from J; bases not matched to a gene: 7. The CDR3 is 15 residues long. CDR1 and CDR2 from the germline V gene are SGHRS and YFSETQ. Looking up the rest from reference TRBV5-1 and TRBJ2-2 gives the full variable domain: KAGVTQTPRYLIKTRGQQVTLSCSPISGHRSVSWYQQTPGQGLQFLFEYFSETQRNKGNFPGRFSGRQFSNSRSEMNVSTLELGDSALYLCASSTSTGSTGELFFGEGSRLTVL.